Listed below are T cell receptor beta chains from one sample, sequenced in a study of blood T cell repertoires in COVID-19. Method: immunoSEQ multiplex PCR; TCRdb's copy keeps in-frame clones and lacks some. The table shows hundreds of thousands of clones, with 83% occurring only once. Input material: PBMCs or T cells enriched from blood (not recorded which). The origin of the receptors is a woman between 45 and 60 years old who had been exposed to COVID-19. Both conserved end residues are part of each CDR3. D genes are given only for firm matches. Expanded clones get a size class; other rows say once, few or many, or leave the size out.

TRBD1,TRBJ1-2,TRBV11-2,NA,TGTGCCAGCAGCCCATCAGGGGGCAGGGGGCTGAGCTATGGCTACACCTTC,CASSPSGGRGLSYGYTF
TRBD1,TRBJ2-1,TRBV4-3,NA,TGCGCCAGCAGCCCAAGACAGGGTGGCTACAATGAGCAGTTCTTC,CASSPRQGGYNEQFF
NA,TRBJ2-3,TRBV9,NA,TGTGCCAGCAGCGTGGTGGGGGGGCGCACAGATACGCAGTATTTT,CASSVVGGRTDTQYF
NA,TRBJ2-5,TRBV29-1,NA,TGCAGCGTGAGAGGATCTGGGACCCAGTACTTC,CSVRGSGTQYF
TRBD1,TRBJ1-5,TRBV7-9,NA,TGTGCCAGCAGCGGACAGGGTAATCAGCCCCAGCATTTT,CASSGQGNQPQHF
NA,TRBJ2-7,TRBV19,once,TGTGCCAGTAGTCCCCAGCTAGCCTCCTACGAGCAGTACTTC,CASSPQLASYEQYF
TRBD1,TRBJ1-5,TRBV19,few,TGTGCCAGTAGGGGACAGTATAGCAATCAGCCCCAGCATTTT,CASRGQYSNQPQHF
NA,TRBJ1-3,TRBV12-5,NA,TGTGCTAGTGGTTTGGACCCGGGCTCTGGAAACACCATATATTTT,CASGLDPGSGNTIYF
NA,TRBJ2-3,TRBV2,NA,TGTGCCACCCCTGGGACACCGAGCACAGATACGCAGTATTTT,CATPGTPSTDTQYF
NA,TRBJ1-5,TRBV5-1,NA,TGCGCCAGCAGCTTGGATTCGGGGGAGGGCAATCAGCCCCAGCATTTT,CASSLDSGEGNQPQHF
TRBD1,TRBJ2-7,TRBV11-2,NA,TGTGCCAGCAGCCCGGGACAGTTCTCCTACGAGCAGTACTTC,CASSPGQFSYEQYF
NA,TRBJ1-2,TRBV7-2,NA,TGTGCCAGCAGCTTAGATTTCGGGGGGCGTGAAGGCTACACCTTC,CASSLDFGGREGYTF
NA,TRBJ2-1,TRBV24-1,NA,TGTGCCACCAGTGATTTAGGAGGGGGGGCCAGCAATGAGCAGTTCTTC,CATSDLGGGASNEQFF
NA,TRBJ1-2,TRBV12-3/TRBV12-4,NA,TGTGCCAGCAGTTCCGCGTATGGCTACACCTTC,CASSSAYGYTF
NA,TRBJ2-7,TRBV27,NA,TGTGCCAGCAGCCCTGGGGGGTCTTACTACGAGCAGTACTTC,CASSPGGSYYEQYF
NA,TRBJ1-2,TRBV6-5,NA,TGTGCCACAACGGGAGCTAACTATGGCTACACCTTC,CATTGANYGYTF
NA,TRBJ2-7,TRBV2,few,TGTGCCAGCAGTGAAACGGGGGGACAGGCCTACGAGCAGTACTTC,CASSETGGQAYEQYF
TRBD1,TRBJ2-7,TRBV2,NA,TGTGCCAGCAGTCCTTGGGACAGCTGGCGGCAAAGCTCCTACGAGCAGTACTTC,CASSPWDSWRQSSYEQYF
NA,TRBJ2-7,TRBV18,NA,TGTGCCAGCTCACCACAGAAACGGTCCTACGAGCAGTACTTC,CASSPQKRSYEQYF
NA,TRBJ1-1,TRBV29-1,NA,TGCAGCTACCAAACAGCCATGAACACTGAAGCTTTCTTT,CSYQTAMNTEAFF
TRBD2,TRBJ2-2,TRBV24-1,once,TGTGCCACCAGTGCCAAACGGGGGGGGAACACCGGGGAGCTGTTTTTT,CATSAKRGGNTGELFF
NA,TRBJ1-1,TRBV28,NA,TGTGCCGTCCGGGAGCTTACGAACACTGAAGCTTTCTTT,CAVRELTNTEAFF
TRBD2,TRBJ2-3,TRBV3-1/TRBV3-2,NA,TGTGCCAGCAGCCTGACGGGGGGGCAAGGAGATACGCAGTATTTT,CASSLTGGQGDTQYF
NA,TRBJ2-2,TRBV2,NA,TGTGCCAGCGGGGCCGTAGGCCCGGCCGGAGAGCTGTTTTTT,CASGAVGPAGELFF
NA,TRBJ2-2,TRBV6-2/TRBV6-3,NA,TGTGCCAGCAGTTACGGAGCAGCGAGGACCGGGGAGCTGTTTTTT,CASSYGAARTGELFF
TRBD1,TRBJ1-1,TRBV27,NA,TGTGCCAGCAGGGGGACAGGCACTGAAGCTTTCTTT,CASRGTGTEAFF
TRBD2,TRBJ2-1,TRBV7-3,once,TGTGCCAGCAGCTCAACCCCGGGACTAGGTCACAATGAGCAGTTCTTC,CASSSTPGLGHNEQFF
NA,TRBJ1-3,TRBV9,once,TGTGCCAGCAGCGTAAGCACAGACGAAAACACCATATATTTT,CASSVSTDENTIYF
TRBD2,TRBJ2-3,TRBV3-1/TRBV3-2,few,TGTGCCAGCAGCCAGAGTAGCGGGACGCAGTATTTT,CASSQSSGTQYF
TRBD1,TRBJ1-2,TRBV19,NA,TGTGCCAGTAGTATGGGTCAAGGACAGGGGCGCTATGGCTACACCTTC,CASSMGQGQGRYGYTF
NA,TRBJ1-2,TRBV5-1,NA,TGCGCCAGCAGAGCCCTTTTAGCGGTCGTAGGGGGCTACACCTTC,CASRALLAVVGGYTF
NA,TRBJ2-1,TRBV5-1,NA,TGCGCCAGCAGCTCCCCTCGCTCCTCGGGGAATGAGCAGTTCTTC,CASSSPRSSGNEQFF
NA,TRBJ2-7,TRBV29-1,once,TGCAGCGCCCTCGGCGGAGGGTGGAACGAGCAGTACTTC,CSALGGGWNEQYF
TRBD2,TRBJ2-3,TRBV10-3,NA,TGTGCCATCAGTGAGTCGAGGCTAGCGGGGGGGCCTCGAGATACGCAGTATTTT,CAISESRLAGGPRDTQYF
NA,TRBJ1-1,TRBV6-2/TRBV6-3,NA,TGTGCCAGCAGTTATTCCCGGGGTGCTTTCTTT,CASSYSRGAFF
TRBD1,TRBJ1-5,TRBV3-1/TRBV3-2,NA,TGTGCCAGCAGCCCTCCGGGACAGGTTAGCAATCAGCCCCAGCATTTT,CASSPPGQVSNQPQHF
NA,TRBJ2-6,TRBV25-1,NA,TGTGCCAGCAGTGATTCCTGGGACATCAACTCTGGGGCCAACGTCCTGACTTTC,CASSDSWDINSGANVLTF
NA,TRBJ2-7,TRBV29-1,NA,TGCAGCGTGCTTCTGGGGGGAGCTGCCTACGAGCAGTACTTC,CSVLLGGAAYEQYF
TRBD1,TRBJ1-5,TRBV27,few,TGTGCCAGCAGTAGAGGGACAGGGAATCAGCCCCAGCATTTT,CASSRGTGNQPQHF
TRBD2,TRBJ2-1,TRBV14,NA,TGTGCCAGCAGCCTCTTAGCGGGGGACTACAATGAGCAGTTCTTC,CASSLLAGDYNEQFF
NA,TRBJ1-6,TRBV3-1/TRBV3-2,NA,TGTGCCAGCAGCCGGGCGAATTCACCCCTCCACTTT,CASSRANSPLHF
NA,TRBJ1-1,TRBV19,NA,TGTGCCAGTAGTATAAAAAGGAGGGGGGGGATGAACACTGAAGCTTTCTTT,CASSIKRRGGMNTEAFF
NA,TRBJ1-1,TRBV7-3,NA,TGTGCCAGCAGCCGGAGATCGGACACTGAAGCTTTCTTT,CASSRRSDTEAFF
NA,TRBJ1-6,TRBV28,NA,TGTGCCACAAGGGAACCGGGGGATCCACCCCTCCACTTT,CATREPGDPPLHF
NA,TRBJ1-1,TRBV12-5,NA,TGTGCTAGTGGAGGTCTTGCGGACACTGAAGCTTTCTTT,CASGGLADTEAFF
TRBD1,TRBJ1-1,TRBV18,NA,TGTGCCAGCTCACCTGGGGGGACAGGAGTGAACACTGAAGCTTTCTTT,CASSPGGTGVNTEAFF
NA,TRBJ1-2,TRBV11-2,once,TGTGCCAGCAGCCGGGTCGCCTATGGCTACACCTTC,CASSRVAYGYTF
NA,TRBJ1-1,TRBV3-1/TRBV3-2,NA,TGTGCCAGCAGTCTGGGAGTGATGAACACTGAAGCTTTCTTT,CASSLGVMNTEAFF
TRBD2,TRBJ2-1,TRBV7-2,NA,TGTGCCAGCAGCTTAGGGCTAGCGGGGAAATCTTTCTCCTACAATGAGCAGTTCTTC,CASSLGLAGKSFSYNEQFF
TRBD1,TRBJ1-1,TRBV7-8,NA,TGTGCCAGCAGCGGGGACAGGAACACTGAAGCTTTCTTT,CASSGDRNTEAFF
NA,TRBJ2-6,TRBV7-3,NA,TGTGCCAGCAGCACTTCTGGGGCCAACGTCCTGACTTTC,CASSTSGANVLTF
TRBD2,TRBJ2-3,TRBV7-2,once,TGTGCCAGCAGTCGCGGGGGTTCAGATACGCAGTATTTT,CASSRGGSDTQYF
TRBD2,TRBJ2-1,TRBV10-3,NA,TGTGCCATCAGTGAGTCGATAAATGCACTAGCGAAATACAATGAGCAGTTCTTC,CAISESINALAKYNEQFF
TRBD1,TRBJ1-5,TRBV19,NA,TGTGCCAGTGGAGAACAGGGGGATCAGCCCCAGCATTTT,CASGEQGDQPQHF
TRBD2,TRBJ2-2,TRBV18,NA,TGTGCCAGCTCACCAAGCGGGGGATCGAACACCGGGGAGCTGTTTTTT,CASSPSGGSNTGELFF